Presented here are 11 T cell receptor beta chains from one specimen sequenced in a study of T cell responses to AZD1222 COVID-19 vaccine. Sequenced by immunoSEQ multiplex PCR; TCRdb stores in-frame clones only, minus some. Of 85,000 to 120,000 clones in the sample, roughly 84% were seen once. Sequenced material: peripheral blood, taken on day 0 of AZD1222 vaccination. These receptors all stem from an adult in good health.

The V call is TRBV19, the J call TRBJ2-1; perhaps TRBD1 as D (5 bases). The CDR3 loop spans 18 amino acids. V lost 0 bases, J lost 5 bases, and 20 bases lay in between. CDR1 is LNHDA and CDR2 is SQIVND in the germline V gene (reference sequence). The CDR3: CASSIDLETVPLDNEQFF. The CDR3 nucleotides are TGTGCCAGTAGTATAGATCTAGAGACAGTGCCCTTGGACAATGAGCAGTTCTTC.

This chain links TRBV28 with TRBJ2-2; TRBD2 matches at 12 bases. The CDR3 consists of 14 residues. V lost 8 bases and J lost 3; bases outside the gene matches: 1. Germline CDR1 MDHEN, CDR2 SYDVKM. DNA of the CDR3: TGTGCCAGCCGACTAGCGGGAGACACCGGGGAGCTGTTTTTT. Protein: CASRLAGDTGELFF.

The V and J genes are TRBV19 and TRBJ1-2; D remains ambiguous. Per the germline V gene, CDR1 is LNHDA and CDR2 is SQIVND (reference sequence). CDR3 length: 15 amino acids. Trimming stripped 4 bases from V and 0 bases from J, with 12 bases between. Here the CDR3 reads CASSREGPANYGYTF. Here the CDR3 DNA reads TGTGCCAGTAGTAGGGAAGGGCCTGCTAACTATGGCTACACCTTC.

The table lists this clone with a count of one. The V and J genes are TRBV7-3 and TRBJ1-2; unclear D gene. The CDR3 runs 13 residues. CDR1 and CDR2 from the germline V gene are SGHTA and FQGTGA. V gave up 1 base and J gave up 8 bases, with 11 bases separating them. The chain's CDR3 is CASSLRGLSGYTF. The CDR3 DNA follows: TGTGCCAGCAGCTTAAGAGGCCTAAGCGGCTACACCTTC.

The sample holds one count of this clone. J is TRBJ2-5 and V is TRBV9; 14 bases are shared with TRBD2. The CDR3 covers 17 residues. Germline CDR1 is SGDLS and CDR2 is YYNGEE. With 4 bases clipped from V and 5 bases from J, the junction kept 10 bases outside the gene matches. The CDR3 DNA reads as TGTGCCAGCAGCCTCACGGGACTAGCGGGAGTCTGGGAGACCCAGTACTTC. Amino acid sequence: CASSLTGLAGVWETQYF.

The rearrangement links TRBV6-5 to TRBJ1-5; 12 positions agree with TRBD1. With V trimmed by 7 bases and J by 6 bases, 4 bases remained unmatched. The CDR3 has 14 amino acids. Germline V lookup: CDR1 MNHEY, CDR2 SVGAGI. The CDR3 is CASKTGQGAQPQHF. The CDR3 nucleotides are TGTGCCAGCAAAACGGGACAGGGGGCTCAGCCCCAGCATTTT.

V and J are TRBV9 and TRBJ2-1; 9 bases fit TRBD2. The V and J ends lost 0 bases and 7 bases, in that order; junction bases with no gene match: 8. Germline loops: CDR1 SGDLS, CDR2 YYNGEE. The CDR3 has 16 residues. The CDR3 DNA follows: TGTGCCAGCAGCGTAGGGGGGACTAGCTTTAGTAATGAGCAGTTCTTC. Protein product: CASSVGGTSFSNEQFF.

V gene TRBV4-3 combines with J gene TRBJ2-7; a possible D gene is TRBD1 (6 bases). This CDR3 has 14 amino acids. Germline loops: CDR1 LGHNA, CDR2 YSLEER. Trimming took off 1 base at V and 5 bases at J, with 12 bases between the two ends. CDR3 amino acids: CASSQVWGQNEQYF. CDR3 coding DNA: TGCGCCAGCAGCCAAGTCTGGGGGCAAAACGAGCAGTACTTC.

This rearrangement joins TRBV4-3 to TRBJ1-1, with no clear D. In germline, CDR1 is LGHNA, CDR2 YSLEER. The CDR3 has 13 residues. The V end lost 0 bases, the J end lost 4 bases, and 6 bases lay between the germline ends. The CDR3 is CASSQEAATEAFF. The DNA for the CDR3 is TGCGCCAGCAGCCAAGAGGCAGCCACTGAAGCTTTCTTT.

The CDR3 DNA reads as TGCGCCAGCAGTGTGCACCCGGGACATATAGTAGGGGAGCTGTTTTTT. This translates into CASSVHPGHIVGELFF. V and J are TRBV10-2 and TRBJ2-2, with TRBD1 as a possible D gene (6 bases). CDR3 length: 16 amino acids. Trimming took off 4 bases at V and 8 bases at J, with 20 bases between the two ends. CDR1 is WSHSY and CDR2 is SAAADI in the germline V gene.

The chain combines TRBV24-1 with TRBJ2-1, with 7 bases that match TRBD1. The V segment lost 1 base and the J segment 4 bases; nucleotides outside the gene matches: 6. The CDR3 runs to 16 residues. Germline V gene sequence: CDR1 KGHDR, CDR2 SFDVKD. The CDR3: CATSDFKGAQYNEQFF. The CDR3 region has the DNA TGTGCCACCAGTGATTTCAAGGGGGCGCAATACAATGAGCAGTTCTTC.